A selection of T cell receptor beta chains follows, all from one sample in a study of shared clonotypes between healthy human individuals. Repertoires were generated with immunoSEQ multiplex PCR, while TCRdb's copy carries only in-frame clones and drops some. The sample has around 2.1 million clones; 90% to 97% are singletons. Source material: naive CD4+ T cells sorted from blood. Receptor source: a man between 18 and 29 years old in good health. The CDR3 runs from the conserved cysteine through the conserved F or W. The D gene is left open where the match is weak. Rows may omit the clone size; those that give it use once, few, many or a size class.

>TRBD1|TRBJ1-5|TRBV7-2|NA
CASSPDRGGQPQHF
TGTGCCAGCAGCCCGGACAGGGGCGGTCAGCCCCAGCATTTT
>TRBD2|TRBJ2-3|TRBV7-3|NA
CASSRPSGSLADTQYF
TGTGCCAGCAGCCGTCCTAGCGGCTCGCTGGCAGATACGCAGTATTTT
>NA|TRBJ2-7|TRBV7-9|NA
CASSQGRVNEQYF
TGTGCCAGCAGCCAAGGCCGGGTGAACGAGCAGTACTTC
>NA|TRBJ1-6|TRBV6-5|NA
CASQKPEWNSPLHF
TGTGCCAGCCAAAAGCCCGAGTGGAATTCACCCCTCCACTTT
>NA|TRBJ2-7|TRBV4-1|NA
CASSQSSQFIYEQYF
TGCGCCAGCAGCCAATCGTCTCAGTTCATCTACGAGCAGTACTTC
>NA|TRBJ2-5|TRBV5-1|NA
CASSLPQTQETQYF
TGCGCCAGCAGCTTGCCTCAGACCCAAGAGACCCAGTACTTC
>NA|TRBJ1-6|TRBV4-1|NA
CASSQDPTGSSPLHF
TGCGCCAGCAGCCAAGATCCGACAGGCTCCTCACCCCTCCACTTT
>NA|TRBJ1-6|TRBV7-2|few
CASSAGQDNSPLHF
TGTGCCAGCAGCGCGGGACAAGATAATTCACCCCTCCACTTT
>NA|TRBJ2-5|TRBV5-1|NA
CASSLAPLYQETQYF
TGCGCCAGCAGCTTGGCCCCGCTGTACCAAGAGACCCAGTACTTC
>NA|TRBJ2-7|TRBV2|NA
CASSADYSYEQYF
TGTGCCAGCAGTGCTGACTATTCCTACGAGCAGTACTTC
>NA|TRBJ2-7|TRBV21-1|NA
CASSKARDKQYF
TGTGCCAGCAGCAAAGCCCGGGATAAGCAGTACTTC
>TRBD1|TRBJ2-3|TRBV19|NA
CASSGTGNTDTQYF
TGTGCCAGTAGTGGGACAGGTAATACAGATACGCAGTATTTT
>TRBD2|TRBJ2-2|TRBV7-8|NA
CASSLRTSGSETGELFF
TGTGCCAGCAGCCTTAGGACTAGCGGGTCGGAGACCGGGGAGCTGTTTTTT
>NA|TRBJ2-3|TRBV4-1|NA
CASSQLSDTQYF
TGCGCCAGCAGCCAACTCTCTGATACGCAGTATTTT
>NA|TRBJ1-2|TRBV7-9|NA
CASSLDQVGGLHGYTF
TGTGCCAGCAGCTTAGATCAGGTCGGGGGGTTACATGGCTACACCTTC
>NA|TRBJ1-5|TRBV10-3|NA
CAISESLGGVGAQPQHF
TGTGCCATCAGTGAGTCTCTAGGGGGTGTTGGGGCTCAGCCCCAGCATTTT
>TRBD2|TRBJ2-3|TRBV7-2|NA
CASSSRTSGSVYTQYF
TGTGCCAGCAGCTCTAGGACTAGCGGGAGTGTTTATACGCAGTATTTT
>TRBD1|TRBJ2-7|TRBV2|NA
CASSADRELGYEQYF
TGTGCCAGCAGCGCGGACAGGGAGCTGGGTTACGAGCAGTACTTC